Below, 10 T cell receptor beta chains from the same sample are listed, as sequenced in a study of shared clonotypes between healthy human individuals. Profiling relied on immunoSEQ multiplex PCR, and the TCRdb table lists in-frame clones only, not all of them. Of roughly 640,000 clones listed, approximately 74% were seen once; the top ten hold 1.5% to 2%. Sequenced material: memory CD4+ T cells sorted from blood. Subset defined: CD45RA-negative fraction. The receptors were gathered from a woman younger than 45 in good health.

This clone was picked up a small number of times. The chain links TRBV20-1 to TRBJ2-5; D uncertain. Germline V gene sequence: CDR1 DFQATT, CDR2 SNEGSKA (reference sequence). There are 11 residues in the CDR3. The CDR3 DNA reads TGCAGCCTCCAACACACCGAGACCCAGTACTTC. Protein: CSLQHTETQYF.

The genes are TRBV6-5 and TRBJ2-6; TRBD2 might be the D (5 bases). The germline V and J ends were trimmed by 4 bases and 0 bases, with 7 bases remaining between them. Germline V gene lookup returns CDR1 MNHEY and CDR2 SVGAGI. The length of the CDR3 is 15 residues. CDR3 coding DNA: TGTGCCAGCAGTTTACTAGTCTCTGGGGCCAACGTCCTGACTTTC. It translates to CASSLLVSGANVLTF.

The chain employs TRBV15 and TRBJ1-1; no clear D. Looked up from germline, CDR1 is LNHNV and CDR2 is YYDKDF (reference sequence). Trimming stripped 5 bases from V and 1 base from J, with 8 bases between. The CDR3 runs 13 residues. The CDR3 DNA is TGTGCCACCAGCTCCCTACCGAACACTGAAGCTTTCTTT. This codes for CATSSLPNTEAFF. The full variable domain, completed using reference TRBV15 and TRBJ1-1, is DAMVIQNPRYQVTQFGKPVTLSCSQTLNHNVMYWYQQKSSQAPKLLFHYYDKDFNNEADTPDNFQSRRPNTSFCFLDIRSPGLGDTAMYLCATSSLPNTEAFFGQGTRLTVV.

Comments on this clone: This sequence may be a read error, since a much larger clone differs from it by one base. At the DNA level, this CDR3 is encoded by other sequences in the same sample as well. The chain uses TRBV7-2 and TRBJ2-5; D gene ambiguous. The CDR3 runs to 12 residues. Trimming removed 5 bases at V and 0 bases at J, with 4 bases between. Germline assignment: CDR1 SGHTA and CDR2 FQGNSA. CDR3 coding DNA: TGTGCCAGCAGCCTATACCAAGAGACCCAGTACTTC. Translated, it gives CASSLYQETQYF.

The chain recombines TRBV7-9 with TRBJ2-7, with D possibly matching TRBD2 (6 bases). CDR3 length equals 15 residues. Germline CDR1 and CDR2: SEHNR and FQNEAQ (reference sequence). Deletions cut 3 bases from V and 0 bases from J, with 12 bases between. As DNA, the CDR3 is TGTGCCAGCAGCTTTCCTAGCGAGAGCTCCTACGAGCAGTACTTC. Its protein product is CASSFPSESSYEQYF.

This sequence joins TRBV4-2 and TRBJ1-4; possibly TRBD1 for D (6 bases). Germline CDR1 reads LGHNA; CDR2 reads YNFKEQ. Trimming cost V 1 base and J 0 bases, with 12 bases left between them. CDR3 length: 17 amino acids. The CDR3 region is CASSQVGRTATNEKLFF. The CDR3 bases are TGTGCCAGCAGCCAAGTGGGAAGGACAGCAACTAATGAAAAACTGTTTTTT.

This chain joins TRBV28 and TRBJ2-1; 9 bases line up with TRBD2. Germline CDR1 MDHEN, CDR2 SYDVKM. The junction had 8 bases not matched to a gene; V was cut back by 5 bases and J by 3 bases. This CDR3 has 16 amino acids. CDR3 nucleotide sequence: TGTGCCAGCAGTCCCATGGCGGGAGGGTACTACAATGAGCAGTTCTTC. It yields the protein CASSPMAGGYYNEQFF.

The chain uses TRBV7-6 and TRBJ2-1; 7 nucleotides match TRBD1. There are 18 residues in the CDR3. Trimming took 4 bases from V and 2 from J; bases not matched to a gene: 14. Germline values: CDR1 SGHVS, CDR2 FNYEAQ. CDR3 nucleotides: TGTGCCAGCAGCTCCCGGGTATCCGGGACAGCTACCTACAATGAGCAGTTCTTC. It codes for CASSSRVSGTATYNEQFF.

The chain links TRBV28 to TRBJ1-1; D ambiguous. The CDR3 contains 14 residues. Germline-derived CDR1 and CDR2 are MDHEN and SYDVKM. V lost 3 bases, J lost 0 bases, and 8 bases lay in between. The CDR3 DNA sequence: TGTGCCAGCAGTTTGAAAAAAGTGAACACTGAAGCTTTCTTT. It specifies CASSLKKVNTEAFF. The full variable domain, in which reference TRBV28 and TRBJ1-1 provide the parts outside the CDR3, is DVKVTQSSRYLVKRTGEKVFLECVQDMDHENMFWYRQDPGLGLRLIYFSYDVKMKEKGDIPEGYSVSREKKERFSLILESASTNQTSMYLCASSLKKVNTEAFFGQGTRLTVV.

As for this clone: Given a much more abundant clone one base away, this may be a read error. CDR3 coding DNA: TGTGCCAGCAGCCCCGGGACAGGGAACTATGGCTACACCTTC. Its protein product is CASSPGTGNYGYTF. The chain carries TRBV5-5 and TRBJ1-2, with 9 nucleotides matching TRBD1. V dropped 4 bases and J dropped 2; count of bases not matched to a gene: 3. Germline values: CDR1 SGHKS, CDR2 YYEKEE (reference sequence). The CDR3 length is 14 residues.